The clone carrying this TCR beta chain appeared many times. CDR1 is DFQATT, CDR2 SNEGSKA, per germline (reference sequence). This CDR3 is built from 12 residues. V gave up 1 base and J gave up 7 bases, with 9 bases separating them. This record comes from a study of T cells after yellow fever vaccination. Study-level information: SMART-Seq v4 Ultra Low Input handled preparation of low-cell-number fractions.

TCRdb re-called the 5' RACE reads through MiXCR, storing one row per CDR3 protein. The sample holds 200,000 to 300,000 distinct CDR3 sequences, more than 6.5% seen once. This chain links TRBV20-1 with TRBJ2-3; TRBD1 might be the D (7 bases). The TCR comes from a man under 40 who received the YFV17D yellow fever vaccine. This material consisted of CD4+ T cells sorted from PBMCs, taken on the day of the yellow fever booster vaccination. The CDR3 DNA reads as TGCAGTGCTAGAGCAGGGGGGAATACGCAGTATTTT. Its translation: CSARAGGNTQYF.